The 20 T cell receptor beta chains in this list originate from one sample, sequenced in a study of blood T cell repertoires in COVID-19. Libraries were prepared by immunoSEQ multiplex PCR; TCRdb keeps only in-frame clonotypes and omits some of them. The data show more than 250,000 clones, approximately 80% seen once. The sample taken for sequencing was peripheral blood. The receptor source for this set is a human donor in a cohort sampled during active COVID-19.

The chain has TRBV12-3 or TRBV12-4 and TRBJ2-3; D is unclear. This CDR3 comprises 12 residues. V shed 4 bases and J shed 5 bases, with 7 bases lying between them. In nucleotides, the CDR3 is TGTGCCAGCAGTTCAACTCGAGATACGCAGTATTTT. This translates into CASSSTRDTQYF.

The rearrangement joins TRBV7-4 to TRBJ2-7; 8 nucleotides align to TRBD1. The CDR3 totals 18 residues. After removal of 4 bases from V and 6 bases from J, the junction contained 20 bases not matched to a gene. Per germline, CDR1 SGHVT and CDR2 SQSDAQ. The CDR3 nucleotides are TGTGCCAGCAGCTCTAGTAGCAGAGGACAGGGTAAACAGGGCGAGCAGTACTTC. Amino acid sequence: CASSSSSRGQGKQGEQYF.

This clone was detected a few times. The V and J genes are TRBV2 and TRBJ1-3, with 7 nucleotides matching TRBD1. The germline CDR1 and CDR2 sequences are SNHLY and FYNNEI. V shed 0 bases, J shed 0 bases, and the junction held 2 bases outside the gene matches. This CDR3 comprises 16 residues. The CDR3 nucleotides read TGTGCCAGCAGTGAAGCGGACAGGTTCTCTGGAAACACCATATATTTT. Protein: CASSEADRFSGNTIYF. Variable domain in full (rest from reference TRBV2 and TRBJ1-3): EPEVTQTPSHQVTQMGQEVILRCVPISNHLYFYWYRQILGQKVEFLVSFYNNEISEKSEIFDDQFSVERPDGSNFTLKIRSTKLEDSAMYFCASSEADRFSGNTIYFGEGSWLTVV.

This chain connects TRBV2 to TRBJ1-2, with 7 bases matching TRBD1. With V trimmed by 4 bases and J by 4 bases, 6 bases remained unmatched. The CDR3 totals 14 residues. Germline values: CDR1 SNHLY, CDR2 FYNNEI. The CDR3 here is CASSVSGGIYGYTF. CDR3 bases: TGTGCCAGCAGTGTCTCAGGGGGTATCTATGGCTACACCTTC. Variable domain in full (rest from reference TRBV2 and TRBJ1-2): EPEVTQTPSHQVTQMGQEVILRCVPISNHLYFYWYRQILGQKVEFLVSFYNNEISEKSEIFDDQFSVERPDGSNFTLKIRSTKLEDSAMYFCASSVSGGIYGYTFGSGTRLTVV.

The gene calls are TRBV11-2 and TRBJ2-1; D call uncertain. The CDR3 has 14 amino acids. The germline V and J ends were trimmed by 0 bases and 9 bases, with 12 bases remaining between them. Germline CDR1 is SGHAT and CDR2 is FQNNGV. The CDR3 here is CASSLEVQPPEQFF. The CDR3 coding sequence is TGTGCCAGCAGCTTAGAGGTACAACCTCCTGAGCAGTTCTTC.

The CDR3 protein is CASSPLGEGIYGYTF. The CDR3 bases are TGTGCCAGCTCACCACTTGGGGAGGGAATCTATGGCTACACCTTC. The J gene is TRBJ1-2, the V gene TRBV18; D is undetermined. CDR1 KGHSH and CDR2 LQKENI come from the germline V gene. This CDR3 is built from 15 residues. The V end was cut by 1 base, the J end by 4 bases, with 13 bases between.

The rearrangement uses TRBV2 and TRBJ2-6; no reliable D call. CDR1 SNHLY and CDR2 FYNNEI come from the germline V gene. V was cut by 8 bases and J by 0 bases, with 8 bases left in between. The CDR3 covers 14 residues. This CDR3 is CASATNSGANVLTF. As DNA, the CDR3 is TGTGCCAGCGCTACGAACTCTGGGGCCAACGTCCTGACTTTC.

The count of this clone is one. The CDR3 protein is CASRLPGTGVEQYF. As DNA, the CDR3 is TGTGCCAGCAGATTGCCCGGGACAGGGGTCGAGCAGTACTTC. The chain employs TRBV28 and TRBJ2-7; 10 bases map to TRBD1. This CDR3 comprises 14 residues. CDR1 and CDR2 from the germline V gene are MDHEN and SYDVKM. The V segment lost 6 bases and the J segment 6 bases; nucleotides outside the gene matches: 8.

The CDR3 nucleotides read TGTGCCAGCAGGAGGGACAGGGGCAACTACGAGCAGTACTTC. It codes for CASRRDRGNYEQYF. This sequence joins TRBV28 and TRBJ2-7; 10 bases fit TRBD1. The junction had 5 bases not matched to a gene; V was cut back by 6 bases and J by 3 bases. CDR1 and CDR2 from the germline V gene are MDHEN and SYDVKM. The length of the CDR3 is 14 residues.

The rearrangement joins TRBV19 to TRBJ1-5; D possibly corresponds to TRBD1 (5 bases). Trimming took off 4 bases at V and 3 bases at J, with 16 bases between the two ends. CDR3 length: 16 residues. CDR1 LNHDA and CDR2 SQIVND come from the germline V gene (reference sequence). This CDR3 reads CASSNFAQGNNQPQHF. DNA for the CDR3: TGTGCCAGTAGTAACTTCGCGCAGGGAAACAATCAGCCCCAGCATTTT.

The chain recombines TRBV29-1 with TRBJ1-1, with D perhaps matching TRBD1 (5 bases). Trimming shortened V by 5 bases and J by 1 base, and 11 bases separated the two germline ends. CDR1 SQVTM and CDR2 ANQGSEA come from the germline V gene. The CDR3 spans 13 residues. CDR3 sequence: CSVRGQENTEAFF. The DNA for the CDR3 is TGCAGCGTTAGGGGCCAGGAGAACACTGAAGCTTTCTTT. The entire variable domain, with the rest obtained from reference TRBV29-1 and TRBJ1-1, is as follows: SAVISQKPSRDICQRGTSLTIQCQVDSQVTMMFWYRQQPGQSLTLIATANQGSEATYESGFVIDKFPISRPNLTFSTLTVSNMSPEDSSIYLCSVRGQENTEAFFGQGTRLTVV.

The V and J genes are TRBV28 and TRBJ1-1; no definite D call. The CDR3 spans 12 residues. Germline lookup yields CDR1 MDHEN and CDR2 SYDVKM. V lost 5 bases and J lost 6, with 10 bases in between. The CDR3 reads CASSLTKAEAFF. For the CDR3, the DNA is TGTGCCAGCAGTCTAACCAAAGCTGAAGCTTTCTTT.

CDR3 in amino acids: CASSAGQGWNIQYF. In DNA, the CDR3 is TGTGCCAGCAGTGCCGGGCAGGGCTGGAACATTCAGTACTTC. This chain joins TRBV2 and TRBJ2-4; TRBD1 is a possible D gene (5 bases). This CDR3 contains 14 residues. Germline CDR1 is SNHLY and CDR2 is FYNNEI. The germline V and J ends were trimmed by 4 bases and 7 bases, with 14 bases remaining between them.

This sequence joins TRBV5-4 and TRBJ1-2, with unresolved D. From germline, CDR1 is SGHNT and CDR2 YYREEE (reference sequence). This CDR3 comprises 13 residues. Trimming took 0 bases from V and 4 from J, leaving 7 bases between them. CDR3 region: CASSLEQLYGYTF. CDR3 DNA sequence: TGTGCCAGCAGCTTGGAACAGCTCTATGGCTACACCTTC.

In its sample, this clone was seen once. The rearrangement links TRBV5-8 to TRBJ2-1, with 12 bases matching TRBD2. This CDR3 region has 16 residues. CDR1 is SGHTS, CDR2 YDEGEE, per germline. V lost 1 base to trimming and J lost 7 bases; unmatched junction nucleotides: 6. The CDR3 DNA sequence: TGTGCCAGCAGCTTGAGGGCTAGCGGGGGGGCTAATGAGCAGTTCTTC. Encoded protein: CASSLRASGGANEQFF. The variable domain in full, completed from reference TRBV5-8 and TRBJ2-1, reads EAGVTQSPTHLIKTRGQQATLRCSPISGHTSVYWYQQALGLGLQFLLWYDEGEERNRGNFPPRFSGRQFPNYSSELNVNALELEDSALYLCASSLRASGGANEQFFGPGTRLTVL.

This clone is a singleton in its sample. The V gene is TRBV28, the J gene TRBJ2-5, with 9 bases matching TRBD1. The CDR3 has 16 amino acids. Losses at the gene ends were 3 bases for V and 1 base for J; bases not matched to a gene: 6. Per germline, CDR1 MDHEN and CDR2 SYDVKM. In nucleotides, the CDR3 is TGTGCCAGCAGTTTCCTCGGGACAGGGAGCCAAGAGACCCAGTACTTC. Translated, it gives CASSFLGTGSQETQYF.

The chain links TRBV13 to TRBJ2-1; TRBD2 might be the D (5 bases). CDR1 PRHDT and CDR2 FYEKMQ come from the germline V gene (reference sequence). The ends were cut back, 2 bases at V and 8 bases at J, with 16 bases in the middle. This CDR3 is 15 amino acids long. CDR3: CASSLSRRLGDEQFF. The CDR3 DNA reads as TGTGCCAGCAGCTTATCAAGGAGACTCGGGGATGAGCAGTTCTTC.

The rearrangement links TRBV4-3 to TRBJ1-4; no firm D call. Germline V lookup: CDR1 LGHNA, CDR2 YSLEER. The length of the CDR3 is 15 residues. Trimming took 0 bases from V and 4 from J, leaving 9 bases between them. This CDR3 is CASSQDAGRNEKLFF. The CDR3 coding sequence is TGCGCCAGCAGCCAAGACGCGGGCCGTAATGAAAAACTGTTTTTT.

This sequence joins TRBV10-3 and TRBJ2-5; the match to TRBD2 covers 14 bases. Trimming cost V 9 bases and J 4 bases; bases outside gene matches: 10. The CDR3 has 16 amino acids. CDR1 and CDR2 (germline): ENHRY, SYGVKD. The CDR3 nucleotides are TGTGCCATGGCAACCCGGACTAGCGGGGGGTTAGAGACCCAGTACTTC. Translation gives CAMATRTSGGLETQYF.

The genes are TRBV7-3 and TRBJ2-3, with 14 positions matching TRBD2. The V gene's germline CDR1 is SGHTA and CDR2 FQGTGA. This CDR3 contains 16 residues. The J segment lost 6 bases and the V segment lost 5 bases, leaving 7 bases of the junction unmatched. As DNA, the CDR3 is TGTGCCAGCAGCCCCAGACTAGCGGGAGGGCTCGATACGCAGTATTTT. Protein product: CASSPRLAGGLDTQYF.